What follows is one T cell receptor (beta chain) and its context. The sample originates from a study of blood T cell repertoires in COVID-19. Study summary: Sample material is recorded as cDNA or gDNA derived from T cells, B-cell-depleted T cells, or PBMCs.

The ends lost 5 bases at V and 5 bases at J; junction bases unmatched: 3. This CDR3 contains 12 residues. Per the germline V gene, CDR1 is SGHVS and CDR2 is FNYEAQ. Only in-frame clones appear in the TCRdb table, and some are missing; sequencing was by immunoSEQ multiplex PCR. Here the sample spans 200,000 to 250,000 clones, approximately 82% being singletons. The sequencing input was peripheral blood. The origin of this receptor is a woman older than 75 with acute or convalescent COVID-19. This rearrangement joins TRBV7-6 to TRBJ2-7, with 7 nucleotides matching TRBD2. CDR3 residues: CASSHGRDEQYF. CDR3 nucleotides: TGTGCCAGCAGCCATGGGAGGGACGAGCAGTACTTC.